These 17 T cell receptor beta chains were sequenced from one sample in a study of blood T cells in healthy people across ages. Then a second PCR, running roughly 7 to 11 cycles, was carried out with a sample-barcoded 5' primer and a J-beta primer mix. TCRdb passed the 5' RACE reads through MiXCR, listing each CDR3 protein once. The repertoire holds roughly 680,000 distinct CDR3 sequences, with approximately 21% as singletons. Sequenced input: blood. These receptors originate from an older man in good health.

This clonotype has more than one count but fewer than ten. V gene TRBV28 combines with J gene TRBJ1-1; D not certain. CDR3 size: 14 residues. Deletions cut 3 bases from V and 6 bases from J, with 14 bases between. Germline V gene lookup returns CDR1 MDHEN and CDR2 SYDVKM. This CDR3 reads CASSFPSNGAEAFF. For the CDR3, the DNA is TGTGCCAGCAGTTTCCCCTCTAACGGCGCTGAAGCTTTCTTT.

The genes are TRBV3-1 and TRBJ1-3; tentative D call: TRBD1 (6 bases). CDR1 LGHDT and CDR2 YNNKEL come from the germline V gene (reference sequence). V was trimmed by 4 bases and J by 4 bases, leaving 14 bases between them. The CDR3 is 15 residues long. DNA for the CDR3: TGTGCCAGCAGCCGTTCCTGGGGGCAGGGAAACACCATATATTTT. This gives the protein CASSRSWGQGNTIYF.

This chain joins TRBV5-1 and TRBJ2-7, with TRBD2 matching over 13 bases. The DNA end lines up better with TRBJ2-1; the J call may be wrong. The CDR3 loop spans 14 amino acids. Germline lookup yields CDR1 SGHRS and CDR2 YFSETQ. As DNA, the CDR3 is TGCGCCAGCAGCGTGGGACTAGCGGGACATGAGCAGTTCTTC. Protein: CASSVGLAGHEQFF.

The DNA for the CDR3 is TGCAGTGCTAGGACAGGGCCTAGCTCTGGGGCCAACGTCCTGACTTTC. Translation: CSARTGPSSGANVLTF. The chain combines TRBV20-1 with TRBJ2-6; TRBD1 matches at 7 bases. The CDR3 totals 16 residues. Germline-derived CDR1 and CDR2 are DFQATT and SNEGSKA (reference sequence). Trimming removed 3 bases from V and 0 bases from J; junction bases left unmatched: 5.

This clonotype was seen only a few times. The chain has TRBV24-1 and TRBJ2-5; 8 nucleotides match TRBD1. The V and J ends lost 3 bases and 0 bases, in that order; junction bases with no gene match: 8. Germline assignment: CDR1 KGHDR and CDR2 SFDVKD. CDR3 length equals 17 residues. The CDR3 region has the DNA TGTGCCACCAGTGATACCGACAGGGGATCGTACCAAGAGACCCAGTACTTC. Its protein product is CATSDTDRGSYQETQYF.

This clonotype has only a few counts. This sequence joins TRBV29-1 and TRBJ2-5, with 9 bases that match TRBD2. The DNA end is more similar to TRBJ2-1, so the J call may be wrong. This CDR3 is built from 15 residues. Germline V lookup: CDR1 SQVTM, CDR2 ANQGSEA. The CDR3 spells CSVSSSGGNSNEQFF. CDR3 sequence (DNA): TGCAGCGTTTCTTCCAGCGGGGGGAATTCTAATGAGCAGTTCTTC.

The sample holds a few counts of this clonotype. The rearrangement uses TRBV25-1 and TRBJ2-7; TRBD2 might be the D (6 bases). The CDR3 is 12 amino acids. Deletions cut 5 bases from V and 5 bases from J, with 10 bases between. The germline gives CDR1 MGHDK, CDR2 SYGVNS. The CDR3 DNA reads TGTGCCAGCAGTAAAACTAGCAACGAGCAGTACTTC. This sequence encodes CASSKTSNEQYF.

In its sample, this clonotype was seen many times. The chain uses TRBV20-1 and TRBJ2-4; TRBD1 aligns across 7 bases. Looked up from germline, CDR1 is DFQATT and CDR2 is SNEGSKA (reference sequence). The ends lost 3 bases at V and 0 bases at J; junction bases unmatched: 8. The CDR3 covers 16 residues. The CDR3 spells CSASGGQQVAKNIQYF. The CDR3 nucleotides are TGCAGTGCTAGTGGGGGACAGCAAGTAGCCAAAAACATTCAGTACTTC.

This clonotype was recorded a few times. The rearrangement joins TRBV3-1 to TRBJ2-7, with 9 bases aligning to TRBD1. Germline V CDR1 and CDR2: LGHDT, YNNKEL (reference sequence). V trimming: 4 bases; J trimming: 10 bases; junction bases outside the gene matches: 8. This CDR3 spans 13 amino acids. This CDR3 is CASSLGDRAYQYF. DNA for the CDR3: TGTGCCAGCAGCCTAGGGGACAGGGCCTACCAGTACTTC.

The rearrangement joins TRBV11-3 to TRBJ2-2; D may correspond to TRBD1 or TRBD2 (5 bases each). CDR1 is SGHNT, CDR2 YENEEA, per germline. V lost 1 base and J lost 0, with 9 bases in between. The CDR3 is made up of 16 amino acids. Here the CDR3 reads CASSLAWGSNTGELFF. DNA of the CDR3: TGTGCCAGCAGCTTAGCGTGGGGGTCGAACACCGGGGAGCTGTTTTTT.

This clonotype was found a few times. V usage is TRBV28 and J usage is TRBJ2-1; TRBD1 might be the D (6 bases). Per germline, CDR1 MDHEN and CDR2 SYDVKM. The CDR3 length is 12 residues. V lost 6 bases, J lost 5 bases, and 8 bases lay in between. The CDR3 sequence: CASSRGNNEQFF. CDR3 DNA sequence: TGTGCCAGCAGCAGGGGAAACAATGAGCAGTTCTTC.

This clonotype came up a few times. This chain links TRBV6-5 with TRBJ2-1, with 8 bases identical to TRBD1. This CDR3 is 13 amino acids long. Looked up from germline, CDR1 is MNHEY and CDR2 is SVGAGI. V was pared by 9 bases and J by 2 bases, with 3 bases of the junction left unmatched. CDR3 loop: CASGQGAYNEQFF. CDR3 in DNA: TGTGCCAGTGGACAGGGAGCCTACAATGAGCAGTTCTTC.

This clonotype has just a few counts. The V gene is TRBV4-1, the J gene TRBJ1-5; D gene ambiguous. There are 13 residues in the CDR3. The germline gives CDR1 MGHRA, CDR2 YSYEKL. V was clipped by 4 bases and J by 5 bases, with 9 bases between them. CDR3 DNA: TGCGCCAGCAGCCTAGAACTCGATCAGCCCCAGCATTTT. This encodes CASSLELDQPQHF.

This chain links TRBV20-1 with TRBJ1-2, with 7 bases that match TRBD1. Losses at the gene ends were 0 bases for V and 4 bases for J; bases not matched to a gene: 5. Germline V gene data show CDR1 as DFQATT and CDR2 as SNEGSKA (reference sequence). This CDR3 contains 14 residues. The CDR3 loop reads CSAREQGSPYGYTF. The DNA for the CDR3 is TGCAGTGCTAGAGAACAGGGGTCCCCCTATGGCTACACCTTC.

This clonotype has more than one count but fewer than ten. The chain employs TRBV7-2 and TRBJ2-5, with TRBD1 identical over 7 bases. The V and J ends lost 5 bases and 5 bases, in that order; junction bases with no gene match: 11. The CDR3 runs 15 residues. CDR1 and CDR2 (germline): SGHTA, FQGNSA. CDR3 region: CASSARQGSIETQYF. The DNA of the CDR3 is TGTGCCAGCAGCGCGCGACAGGGTTCGATCGAGACCCAGTACTTC.

This clonotype was counted only a few times. The chain has TRBV12-3 or TRBV12-4 and TRBJ2-3, with D maybe TRBD1 (5 bases). With 7 bases removed from V and 0 bases from J, the gap between germline ends came to 8 bases. The CDR3 contains 13 residues. CDR3 nucleotides: TGTGCCAGCATGAGACAGAGCACAGATACGCAGTATTTT. This codes for CASMRQSTDTQYF.

There are a few counts of this clonotype. One end of the junction is discordant with germline, which a read error may explain. This chain uses TRBV7-9 with TRBJ2-5; D is possibly TRBD1 (6 bases). The CDR3 has 13 amino acids. CDR1 is SEHNR, CDR2 FQNEAQ, per germline (reference sequence). In DNA, the CDR3 is TGTGCCAGCAGCTTGGACAGCCAAGAGACCCTGTACTTC. This gives the protein CASSLDSQETLYF.